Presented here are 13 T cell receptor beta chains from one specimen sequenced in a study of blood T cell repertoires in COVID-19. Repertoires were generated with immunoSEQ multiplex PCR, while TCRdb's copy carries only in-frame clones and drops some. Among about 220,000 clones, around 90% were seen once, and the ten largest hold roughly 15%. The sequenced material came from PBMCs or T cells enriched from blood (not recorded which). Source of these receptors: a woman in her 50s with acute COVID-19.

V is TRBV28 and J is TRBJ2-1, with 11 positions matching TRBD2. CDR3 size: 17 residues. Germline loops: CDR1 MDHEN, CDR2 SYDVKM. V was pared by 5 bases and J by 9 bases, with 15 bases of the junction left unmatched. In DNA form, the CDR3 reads TGTGCCAGCAGTCCTACTACGGGGCTAGCGGGAGGTGGTGAGCAGTTCTTC. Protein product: CASSPTTGLAGGGEQFF. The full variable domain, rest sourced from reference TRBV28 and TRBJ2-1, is DVKVTQSSRYLVKRTGEKVFLECVQDMDHENMFWYRQDPGLGLRLIYFSYDVKMKEKGDIPEGYSVSREKKERFSLILESASTNQTSMYLCASSPTTGLAGGGEQFFGPGTRLTVL.

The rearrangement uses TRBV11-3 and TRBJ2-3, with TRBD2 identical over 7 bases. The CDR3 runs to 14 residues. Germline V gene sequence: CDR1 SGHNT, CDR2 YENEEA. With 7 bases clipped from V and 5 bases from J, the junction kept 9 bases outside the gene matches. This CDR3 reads CASNGPGGGDTQYF. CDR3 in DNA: TGTGCCAGCAACGGTCCCGGCGGGGGAGATACGCAGTATTTT.

The CDR3 loop is CAAWRGLIGNTIYF. The CDR3 nucleotides read TGTGCCGCGTGGAGGGGGCTAATTGGAAACACCATATATTTT. This chain links TRBV28 with TRBJ1-3; 7 bases are a match to TRBD1. The germline V gene encodes CDR1 MDHEN and CDR2 SYDVKM. This CDR3 has 14 residues. After removal of 11 bases from V and 3 bases from J, the junction contained 10 bases not matched to a gene.

The CDR3 sequence is CASSLGRGGVHEQYF. CDR3 DNA sequence: TGCGCCAGCAGCTTGGGCCGGGGTGGGGTACACGAGCAGTACTTC. The V and J genes are TRBV5-1 and TRBJ2-7; perhaps TRBD2 as D (5 bases). V shed 0 bases and J shed 5 bases, with 15 bases lying between them. Germline CDR1 and CDR2: SGHRS and YFSETQ. The CDR3 totals 15 residues.

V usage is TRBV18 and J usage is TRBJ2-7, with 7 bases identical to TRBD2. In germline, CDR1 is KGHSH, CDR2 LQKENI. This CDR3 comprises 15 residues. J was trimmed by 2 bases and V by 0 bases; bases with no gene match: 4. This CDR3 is CASSPPASGAYEQYF. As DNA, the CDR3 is TGTGCCAGCTCACCACCGGCTAGCGGTGCCTACGAGCAGTACTTC.

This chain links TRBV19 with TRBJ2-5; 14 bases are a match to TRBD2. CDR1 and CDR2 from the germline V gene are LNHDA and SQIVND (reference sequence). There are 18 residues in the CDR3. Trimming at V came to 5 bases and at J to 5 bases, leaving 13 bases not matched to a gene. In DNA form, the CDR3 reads TGTGCCAGTAGTCTCGACCCAAGACTAGCGGGAGGGGGGGAGACCCAGTACTTC. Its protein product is CASSLDPRLAGGGETQYF.

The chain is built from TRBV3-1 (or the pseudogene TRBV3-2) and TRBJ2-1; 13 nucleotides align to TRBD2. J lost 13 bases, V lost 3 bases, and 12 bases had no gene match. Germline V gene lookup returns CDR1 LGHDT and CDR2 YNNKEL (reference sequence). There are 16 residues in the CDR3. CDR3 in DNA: TGTGCCAGCAGCCATGAAGGACTAGCGGGAGATACTGTACAGTTCTTC. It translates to CASSHEGLAGDTVQFF.

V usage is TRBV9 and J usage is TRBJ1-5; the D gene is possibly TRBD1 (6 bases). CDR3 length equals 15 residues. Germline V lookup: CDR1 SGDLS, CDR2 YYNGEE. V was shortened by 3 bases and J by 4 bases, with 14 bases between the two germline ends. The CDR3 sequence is CASSATGQTNQPQHF. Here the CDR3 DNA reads TGTGCCAGCAGCGCGACCGGACAGACGAATCAGCCCCAGCATTTT.

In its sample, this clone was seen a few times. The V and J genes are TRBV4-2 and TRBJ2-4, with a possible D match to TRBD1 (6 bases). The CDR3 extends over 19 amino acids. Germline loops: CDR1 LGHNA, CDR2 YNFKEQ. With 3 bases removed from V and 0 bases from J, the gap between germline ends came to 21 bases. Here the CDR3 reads CASSQDLPGHRVAKNIQYF. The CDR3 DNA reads TGTGCCAGCAGCCAGGACCTCCCGGGGCACAGGGTAGCCAAAAACATTCAGTACTTC.

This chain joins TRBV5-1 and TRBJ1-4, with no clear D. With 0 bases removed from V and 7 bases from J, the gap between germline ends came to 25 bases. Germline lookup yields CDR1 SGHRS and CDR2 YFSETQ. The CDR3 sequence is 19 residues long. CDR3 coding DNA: TGCGCCAGCAGCTTGGGGGGTGGGGAGCCCGCGATACTTTCTGAAAAACTGTTTTTT. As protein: CASSLGGGEPAILSEKLFF.

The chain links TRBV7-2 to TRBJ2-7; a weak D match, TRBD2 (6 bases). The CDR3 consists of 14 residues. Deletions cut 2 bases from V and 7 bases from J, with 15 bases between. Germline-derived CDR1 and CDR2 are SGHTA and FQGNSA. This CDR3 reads CASSLMGGSEEQYF. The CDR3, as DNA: TGTGCCAGCAGCTTAATGGGGGGATCTGAAGAGCAGTACTTC.

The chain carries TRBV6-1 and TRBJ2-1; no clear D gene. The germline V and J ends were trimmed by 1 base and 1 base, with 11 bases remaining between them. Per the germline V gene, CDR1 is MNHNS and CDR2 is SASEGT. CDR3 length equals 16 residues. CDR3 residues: CASSEGWAASYNEQFF. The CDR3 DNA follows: TGTGCCAGCAGTGAAGGGTGGGCAGCTTCCTACAATGAGCAGTTCTTC.

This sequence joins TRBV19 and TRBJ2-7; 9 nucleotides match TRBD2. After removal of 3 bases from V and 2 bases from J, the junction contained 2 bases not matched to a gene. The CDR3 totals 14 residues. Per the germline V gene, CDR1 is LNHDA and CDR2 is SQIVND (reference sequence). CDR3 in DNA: TGTGCCAGTAGTATGACTAGCGGAGCCTACGAGCAGTACTTC. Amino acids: CASSMTSGAYEQYF.